What follows describes a single T cell receptor (beta chain). The sample is drawn from a study of blood T cell repertoires in COVID-19. Overall study context: Material from acute and convalescent COVID-19 was sourced from the United States, Italy and Spain.

Authors' processing steps: Nucleated cell counts were estimated from reference gene primer amplification. The table came from immunoSEQ multiplex PCR; TCRdb's copy has only in-frame clones and leaves some out. V, J and clone size are taken as reported in that table, and D and trimming were inferred from the DNA itself. The repertoire consists of approximately 80,000 clones, with about 83% occurring once and the leading ten covering more than 2%. V was shortened by 0 bases and J by 0 bases, with 6 bases between the two germline ends. The length of the CDR3 is 14 residues. From germline, CDR1 is SGHRS and CDR2 YFSETQ.

This chain uses TRBV5-1 with TRBJ1-1; no firm D call. The clonotype comes from a woman aged 70-85 years with acute or convalescent COVID-19. The sequenced sample consisted of peripheral blood. In nucleotides, the CDR3 is TGCGCCAGCAGCTTGGGTTTCATGAACACTGAAGCTTTCTTT. Amino acid sequence: CASSLGFMNTEAFF.